This T cell receptor (beta chain) is from a study of T cell responses to AZD1222 COVID-19 vaccine (TCRdb year 2021). General notes on the study: Because spike-specific TCR depth and breadth did not differ between the two schedules, AZD1222 recipients who got a second dose at roughly 4 weeks were pooled with those who got a second dose at roughly 12 weeks. Trial participants were enrolled into age subgroups of 18-55, 56-69 and 70-plus years, which contained roughly 140, 27 and 60 TCR-sequenced participants, respectively. TCR sequencing was performed for roughly 250 trial participants, of whom around 200 were given two doses of AZD1222 and approximately 26 were given two doses of MenACWY control vaccine. Findings and caveats that apply to the study as a whole: Epitopes outside the regions mutated in the B.1.351 and B.1.1.7 variants were reportedly recognized by nearly half of the unique spike-specific TCRs. The 56-69-year group was small, and its depth increase did not reach significance, likely because of low power. CD4 TCRs associated with the vaccine covered the entire spike protein, and the dominant responses were in regions 160-218 and 743-854. Participants were mostly white British, with more females than males. The authors suggested clonal diversity may have been underestimated. After two AZD1222 doses, spike-specific TCR breadth and depth were significantly higher than at day 0 and than in MenACWY recipients. Conclusions about previously exposed vaccinees are limited, since just five to seven AZD1222 recipients were seropositive for SARS-CoV-2 at baseline. Because no day 14 peak-response samples were available, the repertoires could be characterized only after the peak T cell response.

The CDR3 regions of human TCRbeta chains were analyzed by immunosequencing. In the source study's methods: Repertoire TCRs were checked for matches against a reference library of SARS-CoV-2-specific TCRs that had been generated using the MIRA antigen-specificity platform. Breadth meant the fraction of unique TCRs that were SARS-CoV-2-associated, whereas depth meant the fraction of total T cells that were SARS-CoV-2-associated. Using the MIRA data, each spike-specific TCR was mapped to the spike region that the TCR reacts to and placed in a CD4 or CD8 class. Log10-transformed breadth and depth values were compared by one-way ANOVA with Sidak's multiple comparisons tests. The table comes from immuneACCESS by way of TCRdb, which keeps in-frame sequences with V and J called. Part of the clones is missing from these tables; in studies checked, under half for an unresolved V gene and the rest for unknown reasons. V and J calls and clone size are given by that table; D and trimming were obtained from the DNA. The sample has 160,000 or so clones on record, 88% of them singletons. The ten largest clones capture around 5.5% of the sample.

Of note for this clone: This receptor's antigen is unknown. The sample holds no much larger clone one base away, and base qualities are not on file.

Trimming at the junction amounts to 8 bases on V and 10 bases on J, and the germline ends lie 18 bases apart. Reading the germline V gene gives CDR1 SNHLY and CDR2 FYNNEI. Including cysteine and phenylalanine, the CDR3 has 14 amino acids. The read is trimmed to its CDR3 DNA, 42 bases read in frame from base 1. This specimen's time point label, interpreted: baseline before first vaccination. The vaccinee samples were drawn from two UK trials, COV001 and COV002, one of which was a single-blind randomized controlled phase 2/3 trial testing AZD1222 (ChAdOx1 nCoV-19) in healthy adults. For TCRbeta chain sequencing, PBMC samples from trial participants were taken at day 0 and at day 28 after the second dose.

This sequence uses TRBV2 and TRBJ1-6; TRBD1 is a possible D gene, resting on 6 matching bases. This receptor was identified in an adult in good health. This sample comprised peripheral blood, obtained on day 0 of AZD1222 vaccination. The CDR3 has the sequence CASHGTGPRSPLHF. The nucleotide sequence is given as TGTGCCAGCCACGGAACAGGGCCAAGATCACCCCTCCACTTT.